These 18 T cell receptor beta chains share one sample of origin, sequenced in a study of blood T cell repertoires in COVID-19. Clones were sequenced by immunoSEQ multiplex PCR, and TCRdb holds only the in-frame ones, with some missing. The profile shows 200,000 to 250,000 clones, 75% to 85% of them singletons. Sequencing input: peripheral blood. These receptors were taken from a woman over 75 with COVID-19, enrolled during active disease.

The chain uses TRBV5-8 and TRBJ2-1; 12 positions match TRBD2. The CDR3 consists of 15 residues. V lost 4 bases and J lost 8; bases outside the gene matches: 7. Germline V gene sequence: CDR1 SGHTS, CDR2 YDEGEE. Written as DNA, the CDR3 is TGTGCCAGCAGCGCTCCGACTAGCGGGAGAGATGAGCAGTTCTTC. Its translation: CASSAPTSGRDEQFF.

This clone was counted a few times. This chain links TRBV7-2 with TRBJ2-3; 7 bases match TRBD1. V dropped 1 base and J dropped 6; count of bases not matched to a gene: 7. The CDR3 covers 15 residues. The V gene's germline CDR1 is SGHTA and CDR2 FQGNSA. The CDR3 sequence is CASSLGETGRDTQYF. DNA for the CDR3: TGTGCCAGCAGCTTAGGAGAGACAGGGCGGGATACGCAGTATTTT. Filled out from reference TRBV7-2 and TRBJ2-3, the complete variable domain reads GAGVSQSPSNKVTEKGKDVELRCDPISGHTALYWYRQSLGQGLEFLIYFQGNSAPDKSGLPSDRFSAERTGGSVSTLTIQRTQQEDSAVYLCASSLGETGRDTQYFGPGTRLTVL.

The rearrangement uses TRBV6-5 and TRBJ1-2; perhaps TRBD1 as D (5 bases). CDR3 length equals 13 residues. Trimming cost V 5 bases and J 4 bases, with 11 bases left between them. The germline V gene has CDR1 MNHEY and CDR2 SVGAGI. The CDR3 here is CASSLRAAYGYTF. CDR3 bases: TGTGCCAGCAGTCTCAGGGCGGCCTATGGCTACACCTTC.

The J gene is TRBJ1-2, the V gene TRBV10-2; TRBD1 agrees at 8 bases. Germline lookup yields CDR1 WSHSY and CDR2 SAAADI. The CDR3 sequence is 14 residues long. V gave up 7 bases and J gave up 2 bases; unmatched junction bases: 6. The CDR3 region has the DNA TGCGCCAGCAATGACAGGGGTGGGAACTATGGCTACACCTTC. The encoded protein is CASNDRGGNYGYTF.

The rearrangement uses TRBV6-6 and TRBJ2-1, with 10 bases aligning to TRBD2. Germline assignment: CDR1 MNHNY and CDR2 SVGAGI (reference sequence). After removal of 2 bases from V and 8 bases from J, the junction contained 6 bases not matched to a gene. This CDR3 region has 15 residues. This chain's CDR3 is CASSYERGGRDEQFF. The CDR3 DNA reads as TGTGCCAGCAGTTACGAGCGGGGGGGCCGGGATGAGCAGTTCTTC.

This rearrangement joins TRBV7-8 to TRBJ1-6; no definite D call. CDR1 and CDR2 (germline): SGHVS, FQNEAQ. This CDR3 region has 15 residues. Trimming shortened V by 0 bases and J by 10 bases, and 13 bases separated the two germline ends. As DNA, the CDR3 is TGTGCCAGCAGCTTAGCCGGCGGACTAGGGTCACCCCTCCACTTT. Residues: CASSLAGGLGSPLHF.

J is TRBJ1-6 and V is TRBV7-2, with D perhaps matching TRBD1 (6 bases). The CDR3 has 14 residues. From germline, CDR1 is SGHTA and CDR2 FQGNSA. Trimming removed 6 bases from V and 5 bases from J, with 11 bases in between. CDR3 sequence (DNA): TGTGCCAGCAGGTCCGGGACACATAATTCACCCCTCCACTTT. As protein: CASRSGTHNSPLHF.

V gene TRBV11-1 combines with J gene TRBJ2-2; weak D call: TRBD2 (5 bases). CDR3 length: 15 amino acids. CDR1 and CDR2 (germline): SGHAT, FQDESV (reference sequence). With 4 bases removed from V and 3 bases from J, the gap between germline ends came to 12 bases. CDR3 bases: TGTGCCAGCAGCTATGACGGAGGAGACACCGGGGAGCTGTTTTTT. Translation gives CASSYDGGDTGELFF.

V usage is TRBV19 and J usage is TRBJ1-5; D might be TRBD1 (6 bases). This CDR3 has 14 amino acids. The ends were cut back, 0 bases at V and 4 bases at J, with 7 bases in the middle. CDR1 is LNHDA, CDR2 SQIVND, per germline (reference sequence). The chain's CDR3 is CASSIDQGNQPQHF. CDR3 DNA sequence: TGTGCCAGTAGTATAGACCAGGGGAATCAGCCCCAGCATTTT.

This chain joins TRBV11-1 and TRBJ2-3, with 8 nucleotides matching TRBD2. V was pared by 4 bases and J by 2 bases, with 2 bases of the junction left unmatched. This CDR3 spans 14 amino acids. The V gene's germline CDR1 is SGHAT and CDR2 FQDESV (reference sequence). The CDR3 is CASSSRGVTDTQYF. CDR3 nucleotides: TGTGCCAGCAGCTCGCGGGGGGTCACAGATACGCAGTATTTT.

The V and J genes are TRBV9 and TRBJ2-7; 11 nucleotides match TRBD2. V lost 0 bases and J lost 5; bases outside the gene matches: 7. This CDR3 spans 16 amino acids. The germline V gene has CDR1 SGDLS and CDR2 YYNGEE. The CDR3 loop is CASSVAQTSGTHEQYF. For the CDR3, the DNA is TGTGCCAGCAGCGTAGCTCAGACTAGCGGGACCCACGAGCAGTACTTC.

V and J are TRBV28 and TRBJ1-5; perhaps TRBD1 as D (5 bases). V was clipped by 7 bases and J by 6 bases, with 10 bases between them. The CDR3 sequence is 12 residues long. CDR1 and CDR2 (germline): MDHEN, SYDVKM. CDR3 sequence (DNA): TGTGCCAGCAACGGGGGGGTTCAGCCCCAGCATTTT. Its translation: CASNGGVQPQHF. The full variable domain, its missing parts supplied by reference TRBV28 and TRBJ1-5, is DVKVTQSSRYLVKRTGEKVFLECVQDMDHENMFWYRQDPGLGLRLIYFSYDVKMKEKGDIPEGYSVSREKKERFSLILESASTNQTSMYLCASNGGVQPQHFGDGTRLSIL.

This rearrangement joins TRBV27 to TRBJ2-5, with 7 nucleotides matching TRBD2. The ends lost 1 base at V and 2 bases at J; junction bases unmatched: 7. Germline assignment: CDR1 MNHEY and CDR2 SMNVEV (reference sequence). This CDR3 has 16 residues. CDR3 coding DNA: TGTGCCAGCAGTTTATTGGCTAGCGGTTCTCAAGAGACCCAGTACTTC. Translating it yields CASSLLASGSQETQYF.

This sequence joins TRBV5-1 and TRBJ1-2; 8 bases are shared with TRBD1. The CDR3 consists of 14 residues. The trim removed 4 bases at V and 5 bases at J, leaving 7 bases unmatched. The germline V gene encodes CDR1 SGHRS and CDR2 YFSETQ. CDR3: CASSTQTGAYGYTF. In DNA form, the CDR3 reads TGCGCCAGCAGCACCCAGACAGGGGCGTATGGCTACACCTTC.

The V gene is TRBV6-2 or TRBV6-3, the J gene TRBJ2-2; 7 bases agree with TRBD2. Germline CDR1 and CDR2: MNHEY and SVGEGT. The V gene end was trimmed by 1 base and the J gene end by 5 bases; junction bases not matched to a gene: 4. CDR3 length equals 15 residues. The CDR3 is CASSYWAGATGELFF. As DNA, the CDR3 is TGTGCCAGCAGTTACTGGGCGGGAGCTACCGGGGAGCTGTTTTTT.

V is TRBV5-4 and J is TRBJ2-6; the D gene is possibly TRBD2 (5 bases). V was trimmed by 0 bases and J by 1 base, leaving 14 bases between them. The length of the CDR3 is 18 residues. Germline V lookup: CDR1 SGHNT, CDR2 YYREEE (reference sequence). For the CDR3, the DNA is TGTGCCAGCAGCTTGGGCGGGTCCATCCCTTCTGGGGCCAACGTCCTGACTTTC. Its protein is CASSLGGSIPSGANVLTF.

The chain couples TRBV4-2 to TRBJ1-6; no clear D. Germline V gene data show CDR1 as LGHNA and CDR2 as YNFKEQ. The CDR3 runs to 15 residues. V was pared by 6 bases and J by 0 bases, with 9 bases between. For the CDR3, the DNA is TGTGCCAGCAGGCACGGGAGCTCCTATAATTCACCCCTCCACTTT. Residues: CASRHGSSYNSPLHF.

The V and J genes are TRBV6-2 or TRBV6-3 and TRBJ2-2, with 7 bases aligning to TRBD1. This CDR3 is 15 amino acids long. CDR1 and CDR2 from the germline V gene are MNHEY and SVGEGT. With V trimmed by 5 bases and J by 8 bases, 11 bases remained unmatched. The CDR3 loop is CASSHARQGRGELFF. CDR3 in DNA: TGTGCCAGCAGTCACGCGCGACAGGGCCGGGGGGAGCTGTTTTTT.